The 26 T cell receptor beta chains below come from one sample, sequenced in a study of blood T cell repertoires in COVID-19. Assay: immunoSEQ multiplex PCR; the TCRdb copy retains only in-frame clones and omits some. The repertoire holds about 400,000 clones, with around 90% as singletons. The sample was PBMCs or T cells enriched from blood (not recorded which). These receptor sequences come from a woman aged 18-29 years with acute COVID-19.

The J gene is TRBJ1-2, the V gene TRBV6-5; D possibly corresponds to TRBD1 (6 bases). Deletions cut 6 bases from V and 2 bases from J, with 10 bases between. The germline V gene has CDR1 MNHEY and CDR2 SVGAGI. The CDR3 consists of 13 residues. CDR3 sequence: CASRLDRNYGYTF. CDR3 DNA sequence: TGTGCCAGCAGACTCGACAGGAACTATGGCTACACCTTC.

This chain connects TRBV7-9 to TRBJ2-1; 11 positions agree with TRBD2. CDR3 size: 14 residues. CDR1 and CDR2 (germline): SEHNR, FQNEAQ (reference sequence). After removal of 6 bases from V and 9 bases from J, the junction contained 7 bases not matched to a gene. The CDR3 region has the DNA TGTGCCAGCAGACTAGCGGGAGAATCTGGTGAGCAGTTCTTC. Residues: CASRLAGESGEQFF.

This rearrangement joins TRBV7-2 to TRBJ2-7; the D is unclear. The length of the CDR3 is 14 residues. Trimming took 5 bases from V and 0 from J, leaving 11 bases between them. Germline lookup yields CDR1 SGHTA and CDR2 FQGNSA. The CDR3 DNA reads as TGTGCCAGCAGCCCATCGACACCCTCCTACGAGCAGTACTTC. The encoded protein is CASSPSTPSYEQYF.

V is TRBV21-1 and J is TRBJ1-1. TRBV21-1 is shown as a pseudogene. This CDR3 contains 15 residues. CDR3 coding DNA: TGTGCCAGCAGCAAAGTAGGAGGGGCCAACACTGAAGCTTTCTTT. Its protein is CASSKVGGANTEAFF.

The V and J genes are TRBV24-1 and TRBJ2-7; TRBD1 matches 7 bases. The V and J ends lost 4 bases and 9 bases, in that order; junction bases with no gene match: 14. Per the germline V gene, CDR1 is KGHDR and CDR2 is SFDVKD. This CDR3 has 15 residues. CDR3 in DNA: TGTGCCACCAGTGACTCTCGACAGGGCCTGAACGGGCAGTACTTC. Encoded protein: CATSDSRQGLNGQYF.

The genes are TRBV5-1 and TRBJ2-7; TRBD1 matches 7 bases. Looked up from germline, CDR1 is SGHRS and CDR2 is YFSETQ. The V and J ends lost 1 base and 1 base, in that order; junction bases with no gene match: 2. This CDR3 region has 14 residues. CDR3 sequence (DNA): TGCGCCAGCAGCTTGAGGGGGCATTCCTACGAGCAGTACTTC. This sequence encodes CASSLRGHSYEQYF.

The rearrangement uses TRBV4-3 and TRBJ1-5; D perhaps matches TRBD1 (6 bases). Trimming removed 0 bases at V and 4 bases at J, with 10 bases between. The germline gives CDR1 LGHNA, CDR2 YSLEER. This CDR3 comprises 15 residues. The CDR3 DNA follows: TGCGCCAGCAGCCAAGACACAGGGTTAAATCAGCCCCAGCATTTT. Amino acids: CASSQDTGLNQPQHF.

The chain combines TRBV5-1 with TRBJ1-6, with D perhaps matching TRBD1 (5 bases). Germline assignment: CDR1 SGHRS and CDR2 YFSETQ. This CDR3 region has 17 residues. V was shortened by 2 bases and J by 0 bases, with 12 bases between the two germline ends. For the CDR3, the DNA is TGCGCCAGCAGCTTAGGGACTACGAGCTCCTATAATTCACCCCTCCACTTT. Translating it yields CASSLGTTSSYNSPLHF.

This rearrangement joins TRBV27 to TRBJ1-4, with D perhaps matching TRBD1 (6 bases). The CDR3 is made up of 12 amino acids. Germline V gene sequence: CDR1 MNHEY, CDR2 SMNVEV (reference sequence). V was shortened by 5 bases and J by 11 bases, with 12 bases between the two germline ends. CDR3 coding DNA: TGTGCCAGCAGTGTAAAGGGGGACAAACTGTTTTTT. This sequence encodes CASSVKGDKLFF.

The chain joins TRBV4-3 to TRBJ1-3; D is ambiguous. Germline values: CDR1 LGHNA, CDR2 YSLEER. The CDR3 covers 18 residues. V dropped 1 base and J dropped 0 bases, with 16 bases sitting between them. The CDR3 DNA is TGCGCCAGCAGCCAAGCGTTCAGGAACTTCCGCTCTGGAAACACCATATATTTT. Translating it yields CASSQAFRNFRSGNTIYF.

The chain is built from TRBV4-1 and TRBJ2-7; TRBD2 aligns across 8 bases. V shed 0 bases, J shed 2 bases, and the junction held 6 bases outside the gene matches. The CDR3 is made up of 16 amino acids. Germline CDR1 and CDR2: MGHRA and YSYEKL. CDR3 sequence (DNA): TGCGCCAGCAGCCAAGATCCGACTAGCGTCACCTACGAGCAGTACTTC. Protein sequence: CASSQDPTSVTYEQYF.

The J gene is TRBJ1-3, the V gene TRBV6-2 or TRBV6-3; 7 bases align to TRBD1. Germline CDR1 and CDR2: MNHEY and SVGEGT. This CDR3 spans 16 amino acids. With 2 bases clipped from V and 2 bases from J, the junction kept 6 bases outside the gene matches. The CDR3 here is CASSYEEGATGNTIYF. CDR3 DNA: TGTGCCAGCAGTTACGAGGAGGGGGCGACTGGAAACACCATATATTTT.

The CDR3 sequence: CASSLRSGLNTEAFF. CDR3 DNA sequence: TGTGCCAGCAGCTTACGGTCAGGCTTGAACACTGAAGCTTTCTTT. This chain uses TRBV7-9 with TRBJ1-1; D gene ambiguous. V dropped 2 bases and J dropped 0 bases, with 10 bases sitting between them. In germline, CDR1 is SEHNR, CDR2 FQNEAQ (reference sequence). This CDR3 spans 15 amino acids.

The chain uses TRBV19 and TRBJ1-1; 10 nucleotides match TRBD1. The germline gives CDR1 LNHDA, CDR2 SQIVND (reference sequence). Trimming cost V 6 bases and J 11 bases; bases outside gene matches: 9. The CDR3 sequence is 13 residues long. The chain's CDR3 is CASSYDRGRGAFF. CDR3 sequence (DNA): TGTGCCAGTAGCTATGACAGGGGGCGAGGGGCTTTCTTT.

The J gene is TRBJ1-2, the V gene TRBV29-1; the D gene is possibly TRBD1 (5 bases). V was shortened by 7 bases and J by 1 base, with 7 bases between the two germline ends. CDR1 is SQVTM, CDR2 ANQGSEA, per germline. The CDR3 is 11 residues long. CDR3 residues: CSGQLNYGYTF. CDR3 nucleotide sequence: TGCAGCGGACAGCTTAACTATGGCTACACCTTC.

This chain uses TRBV7-8 with TRBJ2-7; 7 bases fit TRBD1. CDR1 is SGHVS, CDR2 FQNEAQ, per germline. This CDR3 region has 12 residues. The trim removed 5 bases at V and 5 bases at J, leaving 3 bases unmatched. The CDR3 spells CASSPQGDEQYF. The CDR3 DNA is TGTGCCAGCAGCCCCCAGGGGGACGAGCAGTACTTC.

Only a few counts were recorded for this clone. The chain links TRBV5-1 to TRBJ2-7, with 9 bases that match TRBD1. Germline trimming cut 1 base from V and 6 bases from J; bases unmatched to any gene: 11. CDR1 SGHRS and CDR2 YFSETQ come from the germline V gene. The CDR3 is made up of 16 amino acids. The CDR3 DNA sequence: TGCGCCAGCAGCTTGTCGGCCGGGACAGGGTCATTCGAGCAGTACTTC. Protein: CASSLSAGTGSFEQYF.

The CDR3: CASSLDVGATGELFF. CDR3 coding DNA: TGCGCCAGCAGCTTGGATGTGGGAGCCACCGGGGAGCTGTTTTTT. The chain has TRBV5-1 and TRBJ2-2, with D perhaps TRBD2 (5 bases). Germline V gene data show CDR1 as SGHRS and CDR2 as YFSETQ. The CDR3 is 15 residues long. V lost 0 bases and J lost 4, with 10 bases in between.

This chain links TRBV28 with TRBJ1-2; D is possibly TRBD1 (5 bases). The germline gives CDR1 MDHEN, CDR2 SYDVKM. The CDR3 sequence is 15 residues long. V was shortened by 5 bases and J by 0 bases, with 13 bases between the two germline ends. The CDR3 protein is CASSLARVTNYGYTF. In nucleotides, the CDR3 is TGTGCCAGCAGTCTCGCCAGGGTGACTAACTATGGCTACACCTTC.

The chain employs TRBV29-1 and TRBJ2-5, with 7 bases lining up with TRBD1. The CDR3 is made up of 11 amino acids. Germline V gene sequence: CDR1 SQVTM, CDR2 ANQGSEA. J gave up 7 bases and V 6 bases, and 5 bases lay outside the gene matches. The CDR3 DNA follows: TGCAGCGTCTTACAGGGGCCGACCCAGTACTTC. Translated: CSVLQGPTQYF.

This clone was recorded only once. The chain combines TRBV10-3 with TRBJ1-2, with a weak D call TRBD1 (5 bases). CDR3 size: 14 residues. From germline, CDR1 is ENHRY and CDR2 SYGVKD. V was trimmed by 8 bases and J by 4 bases, leaving 17 bases between them. The CDR3 sequence is CAIYGVDSSYGYTF. In DNA, the CDR3 is TGTGCCATCTACGGTGTCGACAGTAGCTATGGCTACACCTTC.

This clone was counted once. The rearrangement uses TRBV6-5 and TRBJ1-6; 8 bases line up with TRBD1. The junction had 10 bases not matched to a gene; V was cut back by 5 bases and J by 10 bases. The CDR3 totals 15 residues. CDR1 is MNHEY, CDR2 SVGAGI, per germline. The CDR3 DNA sequence: TGTGCCAGCAGTCGAACCCGGGACAGGACATCACCCCTCCACTTT. It specifies CASSRTRDRTSPLHF.

Only one count was recorded for this clone. The V and J genes are TRBV7-2 and TRBJ2-5; 8 nucleotides match TRBD2. Trimming at V came to 4 bases and at J to 4 bases, leaving 8 bases not matched to a gene. Per germline, CDR1 SGHTA and CDR2 FQGNSA. CDR3 size: 15 residues. The CDR3 spells CASSWPGLVRETQYF. Written as DNA, the CDR3 is TGTGCCAGCAGCTGGCCGGGACTAGTAAGAGAGACCCAGTACTTC.

The rearrangement uses TRBV19 and TRBJ2-7; 13 positions match TRBD2. Germline lookup yields CDR1 LNHDA and CDR2 SQIVND (reference sequence). There are 17 residues in the CDR3. The V segment lost 8 bases and the J segment 3 bases; nucleotides outside the gene matches: 13. The CDR3 DNA reads TGTGCCAGTTATAAACCGGGACTAGCGGGAATCTTCTACGAGCAGTACTTC. It is translated as CASYKPGLAGIFYEQYF.

The rearrangement links TRBV4-2 to TRBJ1-2; tentatively, D is TRBD1 (6 bases). V lost 0 bases to trimming and J lost 3 bases, with 17 bases between them. Per germline, CDR1 LGHNA and CDR2 YNFKEQ. The CDR3 consists of 17 residues. The CDR3 here is CASSQDSGRGADYGYTF. The CDR3 coding sequence is TGTGCCAGCAGCCAAGATTCAGGGAGGGGGGCCGACTATGGCTACACCTTC.

CDR3 sequence reads: CASRPTGMNTEAFF. CDR3 nucleotides: TGTGCCAGTAGGCCGACAGGGATGAACACTGAAGCTTTCTTT. The rearrangement uses TRBV19 and TRBJ1-1; 7 bases match TRBD1. From germline, CDR1 is LNHDA and CDR2 SQIVND (reference sequence). V lost 6 bases and J lost 0; bases outside the gene matches: 4. This CDR3 contains 14 residues.